The present T cell receptor beta chain was sequenced within a study of PD-L1 blockade in urothelial cancer. Study information: Blood analyses occurred 3 weeks (second dose) and 6 weeks post treatment start. There were a median of about 140,000 T cells in blood samples.

This table comes from immunoSEQ multiplex PCR, and its TCRdb copy is limited to in-frame clones, with some not included. The sample holds some 100,000 clones, 91% seen once. Study-wide results and limits: Below-median pretreatment blood TCR clonality was a predictor of better survival.

Comments on this clone: Its antigen is undetermined.

CDR3 length: 14 residues. The junction had 15 bases not matched to a gene; V was cut back by 4 bases and J by 14 bases. CDR1 is SGHAT and CDR2 is FQNNGV in the germline V gene. The chain uses TRBV11-2 and TRBJ2-3; 7 nucleotides agree with TRBD2. The source of this sequence is a woman aged 80 or older with urothelial cancer. Here the sequenced sample was PBMCs, taken around atezolizumab (anti-PD-L1) treatment. CDR3 sequence reads: CASSSFRLASEVYF. CDR3 bases: TGTGCCAGCAGCTCCTTCCGACTAGCTTCGGAAGTGTATTTT.